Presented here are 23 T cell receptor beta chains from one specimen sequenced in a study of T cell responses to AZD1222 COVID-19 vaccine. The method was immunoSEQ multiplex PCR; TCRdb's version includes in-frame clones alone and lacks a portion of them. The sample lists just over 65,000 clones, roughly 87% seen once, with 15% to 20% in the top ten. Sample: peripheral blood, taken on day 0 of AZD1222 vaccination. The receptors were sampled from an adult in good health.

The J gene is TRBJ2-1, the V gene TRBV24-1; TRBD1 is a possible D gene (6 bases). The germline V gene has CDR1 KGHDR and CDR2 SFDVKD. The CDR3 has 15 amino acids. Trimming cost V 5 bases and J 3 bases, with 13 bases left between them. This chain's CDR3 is CATSATDRLYNEQFF. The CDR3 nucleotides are TGTGCCACCAGTGCCACGGACAGACTCTACAATGAGCAGTTCTTC.

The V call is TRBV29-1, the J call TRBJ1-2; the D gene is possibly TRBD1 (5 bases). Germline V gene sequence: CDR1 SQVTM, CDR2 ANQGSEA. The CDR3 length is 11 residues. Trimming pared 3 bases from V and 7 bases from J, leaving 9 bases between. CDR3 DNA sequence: TGCAGCGTTGAGGCAGGGTTTGGCTACACCTTC. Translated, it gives CSVEAGFGYTF.

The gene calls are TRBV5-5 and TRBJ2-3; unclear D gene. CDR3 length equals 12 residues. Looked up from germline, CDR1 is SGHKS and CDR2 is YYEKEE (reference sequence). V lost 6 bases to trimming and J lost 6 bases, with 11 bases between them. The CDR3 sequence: CASTLGRDTQYF. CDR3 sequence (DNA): TGTGCCAGCACCCTAGGTCGGGATACGCAGTATTTT.

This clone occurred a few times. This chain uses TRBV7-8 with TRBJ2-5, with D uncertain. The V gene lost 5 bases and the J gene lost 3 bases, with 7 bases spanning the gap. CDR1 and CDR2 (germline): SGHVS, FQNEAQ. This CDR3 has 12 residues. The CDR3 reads CASSQIEETQYF. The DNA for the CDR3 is TGTGCCAGCAGCCAAATCGAAGAGACCCAGTACTTC.

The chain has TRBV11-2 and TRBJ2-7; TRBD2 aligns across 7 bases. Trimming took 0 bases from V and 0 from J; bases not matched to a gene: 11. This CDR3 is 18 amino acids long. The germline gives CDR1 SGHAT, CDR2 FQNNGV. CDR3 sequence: CASSLDPLSGVLSYEQYF. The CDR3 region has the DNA TGTGCCAGCAGCTTAGACCCTCTCAGCGGGGTTCTCTCCTACGAGCAGTACTTC. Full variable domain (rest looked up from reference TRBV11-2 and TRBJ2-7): EAGVAQSPRYKIIEKRQSVAFWCNPISGHATLYWYQQILGQGPKLLIQFQNNGVVDDSQLPKDRFSAERLKGVDSTLKIQPAKLEDSAVYLCASSLDPLSGVLSYEQYFGPGTRLTVT.

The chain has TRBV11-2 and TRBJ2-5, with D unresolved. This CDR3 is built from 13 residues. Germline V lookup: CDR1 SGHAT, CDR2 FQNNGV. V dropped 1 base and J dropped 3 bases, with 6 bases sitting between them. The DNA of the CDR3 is TGTGCCAGCAGCTTAGGGAGAAAAGAGACCCAGTACTTC. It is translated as CASSLGRKETQYF.

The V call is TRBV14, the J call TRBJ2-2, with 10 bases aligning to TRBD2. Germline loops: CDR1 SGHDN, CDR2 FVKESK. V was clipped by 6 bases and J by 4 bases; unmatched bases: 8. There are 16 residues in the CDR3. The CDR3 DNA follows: TGTGCCAGCAGTCCTCAGCGGGAGGGCCGCACCGGGGAGCTGTTTTTT. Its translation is CASSPQREGRTGELFF.

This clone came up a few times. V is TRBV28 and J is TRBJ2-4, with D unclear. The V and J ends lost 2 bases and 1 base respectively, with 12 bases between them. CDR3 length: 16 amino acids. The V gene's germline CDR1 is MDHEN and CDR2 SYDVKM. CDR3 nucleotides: TGTGCCAGCAGTTTACCGGGTGGAAGGGCCAAAAACATTCAGTACTTC. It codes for CASSLPGGRAKNIQYF.

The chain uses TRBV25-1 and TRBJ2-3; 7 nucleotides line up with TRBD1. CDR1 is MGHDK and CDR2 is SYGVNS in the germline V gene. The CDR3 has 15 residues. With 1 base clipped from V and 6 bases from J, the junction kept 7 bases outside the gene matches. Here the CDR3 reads CASSESTGLPDTQYF. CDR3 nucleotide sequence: TGTGCCAGCAGTGAATCGACAGGGCTCCCGGATACGCAGTATTTT.

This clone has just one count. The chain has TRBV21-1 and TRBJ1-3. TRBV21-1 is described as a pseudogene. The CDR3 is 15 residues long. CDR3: CASSKGGLSGNTIYF. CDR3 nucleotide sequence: TGTGCCAGCAGCAAAGGAGGGCTCTCTGGAAACACCATATATTTT.

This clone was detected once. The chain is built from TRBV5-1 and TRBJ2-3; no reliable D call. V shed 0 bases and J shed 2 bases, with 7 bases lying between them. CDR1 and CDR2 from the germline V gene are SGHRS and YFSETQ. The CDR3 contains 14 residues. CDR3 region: CASSLEQTTDTQYF. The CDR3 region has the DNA TGCGCCAGCAGCTTGGAACAGACCACAGATACGCAGTATTTT.

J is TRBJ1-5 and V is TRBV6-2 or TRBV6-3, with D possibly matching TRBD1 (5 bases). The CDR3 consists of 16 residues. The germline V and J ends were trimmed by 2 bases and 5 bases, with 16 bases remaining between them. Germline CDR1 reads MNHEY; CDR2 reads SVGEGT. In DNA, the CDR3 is TGTGCCAGCAGTTACGACAGACCCCATCTCTATCAGCCCCAGCATTTT. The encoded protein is CASSYDRPHLYQPQHF.

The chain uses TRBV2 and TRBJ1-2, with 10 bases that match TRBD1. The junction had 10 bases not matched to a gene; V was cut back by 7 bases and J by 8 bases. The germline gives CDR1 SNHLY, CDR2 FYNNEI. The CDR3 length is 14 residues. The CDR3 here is CASTLTGGAEGYTF. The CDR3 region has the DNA TGTGCCAGCACCCTGACAGGGGGCGCCGAGGGCTACACCTTC.

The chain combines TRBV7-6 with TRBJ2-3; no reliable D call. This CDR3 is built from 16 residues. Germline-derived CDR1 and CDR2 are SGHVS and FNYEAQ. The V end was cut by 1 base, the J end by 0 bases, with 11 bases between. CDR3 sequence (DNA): TGTGCCAGCAGCTTAGTGGGCAGGTCTAGCACAGATACGCAGTATTTT. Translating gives CASSLVGRSSTDTQYF.

The CDR3: CASSLPPGEHSYEQYF. CDR3 in DNA: TGTGCCAGCAGCTTACCCCCCGGTGAACACTCCTACGAGCAGTACTTC. The chain employs TRBV5-6 and TRBJ2-7; D not resolved. V shed 2 bases and J shed 0 bases, with 15 bases lying between them. The CDR3 loop spans 16 amino acids. In germline, CDR1 is SGHDT, CDR2 YYEEEE.

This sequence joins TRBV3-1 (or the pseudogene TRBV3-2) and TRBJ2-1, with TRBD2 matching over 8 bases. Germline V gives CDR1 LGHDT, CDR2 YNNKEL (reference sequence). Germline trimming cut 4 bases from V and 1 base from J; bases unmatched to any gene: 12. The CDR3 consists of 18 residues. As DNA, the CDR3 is TGTGCCAGCAGCCGCGGATCAGCGGGGGATTTATCCTACAATGAGCAGTTCTTC. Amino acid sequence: CASSRGSAGDLSYNEQFF.

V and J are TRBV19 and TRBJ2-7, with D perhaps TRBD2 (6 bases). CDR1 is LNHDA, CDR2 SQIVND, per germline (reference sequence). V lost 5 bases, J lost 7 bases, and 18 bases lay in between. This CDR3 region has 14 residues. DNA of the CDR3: TGTGCCAGTAGTTTTTCAGGAGGGCGGGAAGAGCAGTACTTC. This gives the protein CASSFSGGREEQYF.

The DNA for the CDR3 is TGTGCCAGCACAAGGACAGGGTATGCAGCTGGAAACACCATATATTTT. The encoded protein is CASTRTGYAAGNTIYF. The chain combines TRBV9 with TRBJ1-3; 8 bases match TRBD1. CDR3 size: 16 residues. Germline V CDR1 and CDR2: SGDLS, YYNGEE. The J segment lost 2 bases and the V segment lost 6 bases, leaving 10 bases of the junction unmatched.

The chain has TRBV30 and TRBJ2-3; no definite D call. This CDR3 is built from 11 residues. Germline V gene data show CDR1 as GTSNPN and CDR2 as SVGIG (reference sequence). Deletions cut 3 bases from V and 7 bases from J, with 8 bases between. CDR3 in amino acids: CAWRKKNTQYF. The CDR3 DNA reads TGTGCCTGGAGGAAAAAGAATACGCAGTATTTT.

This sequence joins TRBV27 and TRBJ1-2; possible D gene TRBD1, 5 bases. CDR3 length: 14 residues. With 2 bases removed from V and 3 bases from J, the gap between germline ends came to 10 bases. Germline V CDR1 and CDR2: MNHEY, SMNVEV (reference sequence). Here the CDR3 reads CASSLQGVDYGYTF. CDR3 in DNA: TGTGCCAGCAGTTTACAGGGTGTAGACTATGGCTACACCTTC.

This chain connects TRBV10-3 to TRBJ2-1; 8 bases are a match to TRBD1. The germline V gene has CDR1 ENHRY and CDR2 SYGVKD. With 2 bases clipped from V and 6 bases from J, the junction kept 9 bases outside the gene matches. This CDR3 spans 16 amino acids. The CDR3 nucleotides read TGTGCCATCAGTGAGACCCGAGGGACAGGAGCCAATGAGCAGTTCTTC. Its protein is CAISETRGTGANEQFF.

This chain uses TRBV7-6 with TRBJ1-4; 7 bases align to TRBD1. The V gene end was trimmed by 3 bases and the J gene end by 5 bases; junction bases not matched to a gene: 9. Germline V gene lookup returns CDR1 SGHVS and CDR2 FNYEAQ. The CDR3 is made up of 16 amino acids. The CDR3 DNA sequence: TGTGCCAGCAGCTTTCCCTGGCCAGGGGGGAATGAAAAACTGTTTTTT. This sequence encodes CASSFPWPGGNEKLFF.

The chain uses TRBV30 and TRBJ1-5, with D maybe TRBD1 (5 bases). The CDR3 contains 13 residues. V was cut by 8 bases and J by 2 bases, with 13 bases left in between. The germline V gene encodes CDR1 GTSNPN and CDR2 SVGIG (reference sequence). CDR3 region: CAGGWGGNQPQHF. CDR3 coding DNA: TGTGCCGGGGGTTGGGGAGGCAATCAGCCCCAGCATTTT.